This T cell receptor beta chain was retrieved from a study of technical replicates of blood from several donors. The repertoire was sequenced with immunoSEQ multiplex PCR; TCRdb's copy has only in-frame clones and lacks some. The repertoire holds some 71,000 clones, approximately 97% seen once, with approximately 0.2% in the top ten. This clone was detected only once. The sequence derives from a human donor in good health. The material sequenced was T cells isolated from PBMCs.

Here the CDR3 reads CASSEGIANTGELFF. The CDR3 DNA sequence: TGTGCCAGCAGCGAGGGAATCGCGAACACCGGGGAGCTGTTTTTT. The V call is TRBV7-6, the J call TRBJ2-2, with a weak D call TRBD2 (5 bases). Germline V CDR1 and CDR2: SGHVS, FNYEAQ. Between the trimmed V and J ends, which lost 5 bases and 0 bases, there was a span of 10 bases. This CDR3 is built from 15 residues.